One and the same sample provided the 25 T cell receptor beta chains below, sequenced in a study of T cell changes during pregnancy in multiple sclerosis. Repertoires were generated with immunoSEQ multiplex PCR, while TCRdb's copy carries only in-frame clones and drops some. The sample yields 40,000 to 45,000 clones, about 92% seen once. Sequenced material: peripheral blood. The source of these receptors is a female donor with multiple sclerosis, enrolled in a pregnancy study.

V is TRBV30 and J is TRBJ2-3; 7 nucleotides match TRBD2. Germline values: CDR1 GTSNPN, CDR2 SVGIG (reference sequence). The CDR3 is 14 amino acids. V was clipped by 2 bases and J by 5 bases; unmatched bases: 7. The CDR3 loop is CAWSLGGSLDTQYF. As DNA, the CDR3 is TGTGCCTGGAGTTTAGGCGGGAGTTTAGATACGCAGTATTTT.

The chain carries TRBV5-1 and TRBJ2-5, with 8 nucleotides matching TRBD2. This CDR3 is 15 amino acids long. Losses at the gene ends were 4 bases for V and 1 base for J; bases not matched to a gene: 6. CDR1 and CDR2 from the germline V gene are SGHRS and YFSETQ. The chain's CDR3 is CASSPGLVSQETQYF. The CDR3 DNA reads as TGCGCCAGCAGCCCGGGACTAGTGTCCCAAGAGACCCAGTACTTC.

This rearrangement joins TRBV7-2 to TRBJ2-1; TRBD1 matches 9 bases. Per germline, CDR1 SGHTA and CDR2 FQGNSA. The CDR3 is made up of 15 amino acids. Trimming took 2 bases from V and 9 from J; bases not matched to a gene: 8. CDR3 protein: CASSLMTGGMGEQFF. CDR3 nucleotides: TGTGCCAGCAGCTTAATGACAGGGGGGATGGGTGAGCAGTTCTTC.

V gene TRBV5-1 combines with J gene TRBJ1-4; 9 positions match TRBD1. The CDR3 is 17 residues long. V was clipped by 4 bases and J by 1 base; unmatched bases: 8. CDR1 is SGHRS and CDR2 is YFSETQ in the germline V gene. This CDR3 reads CASSPALTGGTNEKLFF. DNA for the CDR3: TGCGCCAGCAGCCCAGCCTTGACAGGGGGAACTAATGAAAAACTGTTTTTT. The full variable domain, in which reference TRBV5-1 and TRBJ1-4 provide the parts outside the CDR3, is KAGVTQTPRYLIKTRGQQVTLSCSPISGHRSVSWYQQTPGQGLQFLFEYFSETQRNKGNFPGRFSGRQFSNSRSEMNVSTLELGDSALYLCASSPALTGGTNEKLFFGSGTQLSVL.

The chain links TRBV6-1 to TRBJ2-7; 7 nucleotides match TRBD1. This CDR3 region has 15 residues. CDR1 is MNHNS and CDR2 is SASEGT in the germline V gene. Trimming removed 4 bases from V and 3 bases from J; junction bases left unmatched: 9. The CDR3 DNA reads TGTGCCAGCAGTGGAGAGGGGGCTTGGGGCTACGAGCAGTACTTC. It specifies CASSGEGAWGYEQYF.

V usage is TRBV28 and J usage is TRBJ1-5, with 10 bases aligning to TRBD1. Germline V gene data show CDR1 as MDHEN and CDR2 as SYDVKM. This CDR3 has 15 residues. With V trimmed by 6 bases and J by 6 bases, 8 bases remained unmatched. In DNA form, the CDR3 reads TGTGCCAGCAGACAATCGACAGGGGGCGGTCAGCCCCAGCATTTT. It codes for CASRQSTGGGQPQHF.

This clone has a single count. This sequence joins TRBV18 and TRBJ2-5; D is possibly TRBD2 (6 bases). The CDR3 is 13 residues long. V was cut by 6 bases and J by 4 bases, with 12 bases left in between. Per the germline V gene, CDR1 is KGHSH and CDR2 is LQKENI. CDR3 in amino acids: CASSQGGGETQYF. CDR3 sequence (DNA): TGTGCCAGCTCTCAGGGAGGAGGAGAGACCCAGTACTTC.

The chain employs TRBV5-5 and TRBJ2-7; D is possibly TRBD1 (5 bases). The CDR3 is made up of 14 amino acids. Trimming took off 4 bases at V and 3 bases at J, with 14 bases between the two ends. Per germline, CDR1 SGHKS and CDR2 YYEKEE (reference sequence). In DNA, the CDR3 is TGTGCCAGCAGCCCTGCCAGGGTTATCTACGAGCAGTACTTC. It is translated as CASSPARVIYEQYF.

The chain recombines TRBV19 with TRBJ2-3, with 9 bases aligning to TRBD2. V shed 3 bases, J shed 0 bases, and the junction held 4 bases outside the gene matches. The CDR3 sequence is 16 residues long. CDR1 and CDR2 from the germline V gene are LNHDA and SQIVND (reference sequence). CDR3 in DNA: TGTGCCAGTAGTATGCGCGGGAGGGTTAGCACAGATACGCAGTATTTT. Residues: CASSMRGRVSTDTQYF. Supplemented by reference TRBV19 and TRBJ2-3, the full variable domain reads DGGITQSPKYLFRKEGQNVTLSCEQNLNHDAMYWYRQDPGQGLRLIYYSQIVNDFQKGDIAEGYSVSREKKESFPLTVTSAQKNPTAFYLCASSMRGRVSTDTQYFGPGTRLTVL.

This clone was seen only once. This chain joins TRBV28 and TRBJ1-3; TRBD1 agrees at 7 bases. The ends lost 5 bases at V and 7 bases at J; junction bases unmatched: 14. CDR3 length equals 16 residues. Germline V gene sequence: CDR1 MDHEN, CDR2 SYDVKM. This CDR3 reads CASSPSDREFLNTIYF. The CDR3 nucleotides read TGTGCCAGCAGTCCCAGTGACAGGGAGTTTCTCAACACCATATATTTT.

This clone was observed a single time. CDR3 in amino acids: CSGRQPGTEAFF. CDR3 bases: TGCAGCGGACGACAGCCGGGCACTGAAGCTTTCTTT. The chain joins TRBV29-1 to TRBJ1-1; possibly TRBD1 for D (5 bases). Trimming took 7 bases from V and 4 from J, leaving 13 bases between them. The CDR3 spans 12 residues. Germline CDR1 is SQVTM and CDR2 is ANQGSEA.

The chain couples TRBV5-4 to TRBJ1-5, with a possible D match to TRBD1 (6 bases). V was trimmed by 2 bases and J by 0 bases, leaving 9 bases between them. CDR3 length equals 15 residues. Germline values: CDR1 SGHNT, CDR2 YYREEE (reference sequence). The DNA for the CDR3 is TGTGCCAGCAGCTTAGGGGGTTATAGCAATCAGCCCCAGCATTTT. It specifies CASSLGGYSNQPQHF. Full variable domain (rest looked up from reference TRBV5-4 and TRBJ1-5): ETGVTQSPTHLIKTRGQQVTLRCSSQSGHNTVSWYQQALGQGPQFIFQYYREEENGRGNFPPRFSGLQFPNYSSELNVNALELDDSALYLCASSLGGYSNQPQHFGDGTRLSIL.

This chain uses TRBV19 with TRBJ2-5; 8 nucleotides align to TRBD2. Germline trimming cut 5 bases from V and 3 bases from J; bases unmatched to any gene: 5. The CDR3 length is 14 residues. CDR1 is LNHDA and CDR2 is SQIVND in the germline V gene (reference sequence). CDR3 loop: CASSPREDEETQYF. CDR3 in DNA: TGTGCCAGTAGTCCGCGGGAGGATGAAGAGACCCAGTACTTC.

This sequence joins TRBV9 and TRBJ2-5, with 8 bases fitting TRBD1. From germline, CDR1 is SGDLS and CDR2 YYNGEE. This CDR3 has 16 residues. Trimming removed 0 bases from V and 2 bases from J; junction bases left unmatched: 6. Written as DNA, the CDR3 is TGTGCCAGCAGCGTAGGTACAGGGGGGATTCAAGAGACCCAGTACTTC. This sequence encodes CASSVGTGGIQETQYF. Together with reference TRBV9 and TRBJ2-5, the CDR3 gives the full variable domain: DSGVTQTPKHLITATGQRVTLRCSPRSGDLSVYWYQQSLDQGLQFLIQYYNGEERAKGNILERFSAQQFPDLHSELNLSSLELGDSALYFCASSVGTGGIQETQYFGPGTRLLVL.

CDR3 in amino acids: CASSLTAEETQYF. The DNA for the CDR3 is TGTGCCAGCAGTTTAACGGCAGAAGAGACCCAGTACTTC. V and J are TRBV27 and TRBJ2-5; unclear D gene. The V gene's germline CDR1 is MNHEY and CDR2 SMNVEV (reference sequence). The CDR3 is 13 residues long. V lost 2 bases and J lost 3, with 7 bases in between.

This clone came up once. The V call is TRBV18, the J call TRBJ2-6; D might be TRBD2 (5 bases). Germline CDR1 reads KGHSH; CDR2 reads LQKENI. The CDR3 spans 13 residues. V shed 2 bases and J shed 10 bases, with 9 bases lying between them. The CDR3 DNA reads TGTGCCAGCTCACCAACCGGGATAAACGTCCTGACTTTC. As protein: CASSPTGINVLTF.

Sample share makes this clone medium-sized (0.01 to 0.1%). The chain has TRBV19 and TRBJ1-1; 7 bases fit TRBD1. J gave up 3 bases and V 1 base, and 2 bases lay outside the gene matches. CDR3 length: 14 residues. The germline V gene has CDR1 LNHDA and CDR2 SQIVND (reference sequence). CDR3 in amino acids: CASSIGDSYTEAFF. CDR3 nucleotides: TGTGCCAGTAGTATAGGGGACAGCTACACTGAAGCTTTCTTT. The full variable domain, completed using reference TRBV19 and TRBJ1-1, is DGGITQSPKYLFRKEGQNVTLSCEQNLNHDAMYWYRQDPGQGLRLIYYSQIVNDFQKGDIAEGYSVSREKKESFPLTVTSAQKNPTAFYLCASSIGDSYTEAFFGQGTRLTVV.

This sequence joins TRBV7-2 and TRBJ2-1, with 11 bases aligning to TRBD2. V lost 5 bases to trimming and J lost 4 bases; unmatched junction nucleotides: 4. The CDR3 runs 15 residues. Germline values: CDR1 SGHTA, CDR2 FQGNSA. Here the CDR3 reads CASSPGTSGYNEQFF. CDR3 DNA: TGTGCCAGCAGCCCCGGGACTAGCGGTTACAATGAGCAGTTCTTC.

The V and J genes are TRBV9 and TRBJ2-1; 9 bases align to TRBD1. Germline CDR1 reads SGDLS; CDR2 reads YYNGEE. V trimming: 4 bases; J trimming: 8 bases; junction bases outside the gene matches: 10. The CDR3 spans 15 residues. The CDR3 DNA follows: TGTGCCAGCAGCTCCGGGACAGGGAAGGGCGATGAGCAGTTCTTC. This encodes CASSSGTGKGDEQFF.

The count of this clone is one. The chain couples TRBV6-1 to TRBJ1-1; D not certain. This CDR3 region has 15 residues. Trimming removed 2 bases at V and 1 base at J, with 11 bases between. The germline V gene encodes CDR1 MNHNS and CDR2 SASEGT. The CDR3 loop is CASSESQVQNTEAFF. The DNA for the CDR3 is TGTGCCAGCAGTGAATCCCAGGTCCAGAACACTGAAGCTTTCTTT.

The chain links TRBV7-2 to TRBJ2-7; 9 bases align to TRBD2. Per the germline V gene, CDR1 is SGHTA and CDR2 is FQGNSA. This CDR3 has 15 residues. V lost 1 base and J lost 5; bases outside the gene matches: 6. CDR3 DNA: TGTGCCAGCAGCTTAGTTGGTAGCGGGAGTCACGAGCAGTACTTC. Protein product: CASSLVGSGSHEQYF.

The chain joins TRBV7-9 to TRBJ2-1; 8 bases are a match to TRBD2. The germline V gene has CDR1 SEHNR and CDR2 FQNEAQ (reference sequence). The CDR3 totals 18 residues. Trimming at V came to 4 bases and at J to 2 bases, leaving 13 bases not matched to a gene. The CDR3: CASSSPTGTSFPYNEQFF. The CDR3 region has the DNA TGTGCCAGCAGCTCACCCACGGGGACTAGTTTTCCCTACAATGAGCAGTTCTTC.

The V call is TRBV11-2, the J call TRBJ1-2; 12 bases are shared with TRBD1. CDR1 and CDR2 from the germline V gene are SGHAT and FQNNGV. The V and J ends lost 5 bases and 4 bases, in that order; junction bases with no gene match: 8. The CDR3 runs to 16 residues. CDR3 DNA: TGTGCCAGCAGCGCGTCCGGGACAGGGGGCTTCTATGGCTACACCTTC. Its protein is CASSASGTGGFYGYTF.

J is TRBJ1-2 and V is TRBV7-3, with D unclear. In germline, CDR1 is SGHTA, CDR2 FQGTGA. The V gene lost 5 bases and the J gene lost 0 bases, with 10 bases spanning the gap. The CDR3 consists of 14 residues. The CDR3 reads CASSQDGANYGYTF. Here the CDR3 DNA reads TGTGCCAGCAGCCAGGACGGCGCTAACTATGGCTACACCTTC.

This chain connects TRBV2 to TRBJ2-1; 11 nucleotides match TRBD2. The ends lost 10 bases at V and 7 bases at J; junction bases unmatched: 6. Germline V gives CDR1 SNHLY, CDR2 FYNNEI. There are 13 residues in the CDR3. In DNA, the CDR3 is TGTGCCACCGCGACTAGCGGGAATAATGAGCAGTTCTTC. Encoded protein: CATATSGNNEQFF.